This TCR beta chain was documented in a study of HIV-infected children after antiretroviral therapy interruption. Study-wide findings and caveats: The Gini coefficient of naive CD4+ repertoires rose, returning to baseline by 3 years. Naive CD4+ sequences overlapped less between time points once interruption began.

Only a few counts were recorded for this clonotype. Antigen: not known. The TCR library was built from RNA with a 3' RACE protocol and unique molecular identifiers. Each CDR3 protein is one row after TCRdb ran MiXCR on the 3' RACE reads. Of 40,000 to 50,000 distinct CDR3 sequences in the sample, around 4% were seen once. Specified treatment: PENTA 11 planned treatment interruption arm or continuous ART arm. This clonotype originated in a pool of human donors with HIV. Source: CD45RA+ CD4+ T cells from PBMCs, pooled from several time points, taken from a donor given antiretroviral therapy, either interrupted or continuous. The subset was: naive CD4+ CD45RA+ CD45RO- T cells.

CDR3 sequence (DNA): TGCAGCGTTGAAGCTAGCGGGGGGGCCAGTGATGAGCAGTTCTTC. Its translation: CSVEASGGASDEQFF. The chain couples TRBV29-1 to TRBJ2-1; 12 bases are shared with TRBD2. V shed 1 base and J 8 bases; nucleotides not matched to a gene: 6. CDR1 SQVTM and CDR2 ANQGSEA come from the germline V gene. The CDR3 is made up of 15 amino acids.